Listed below are T cell receptor beta chains from one sample, sequenced in a study of CD8+ T cells in alopecia areata. Sequencing was performed with immunoSEQ multiplex PCR; in TCRdb, only in-frame clones are kept and a portion is missing. This table holds a few hundred thousand clones, roughly 44% found once. The sample consisted of CD4+ T cells sorted from blood, taken at approximately week 36, from a patient treated with tofacitinib. All receptors derive from a human donor with alopecia areata. Both conserved end residues are trimmed from each CDR3. The order of the fields is D gene, clone size, V gene, CDR3 protein. A D gene is named only where the DNA matches it firmly. Only some rows state a clone size, as once, few, many or a class for expanded clones.

D gene: NA; clone size: many; V gene: TRBV14; CDR3 protein: ASSQVRGAEAF
D gene: NA; clone size: few; V gene: TRBV28; CDR3 protein: ASSLSGAQEKLF
D gene: NA; clone size: NA; V gene: TRBV5-1; CDR3 protein: ASSLGAGYSYEQY
D gene: TRBD1; clone size: few; V gene: TRBV29-1; CDR3 protein: SVAVTGRTNTEAF
D gene: NA; clone size: many; V gene: TRBV5-6; CDR3 protein: ASSFRGTGKNIQY
D gene: NA; clone size: few; V gene: TRBV5-1; CDR3 protein: ASSFGAETQY
D gene: NA; clone size: NA; V gene: TRBV5-6; CDR3 protein: ASSLVGGEETQY
D gene: TRBD1; clone size: few; V gene: TRBV2; CDR3 protein: ASSRDSVNTEAF
D gene: NA; clone size: NA; V gene: TRBV6-5; CDR3 protein: ASTNGANVLT
D gene: TRBD2; clone size: NA; V gene: TRBV5-1; CDR3 protein: ASSSTSGVKTQY
D gene: NA; clone size: NA; V gene: TRBV18; CDR3 protein: ASSKGEGPYEQY
D gene: TRBD2; clone size: few; V gene: TRBV19; CDR3 protein: ASSSTSGRETQY
D gene: TRBD1; clone size: once; V gene: TRBV6-5; CDR3 protein: ASSRDRGDEQF
D gene: NA; clone size: NA; V gene: TRBV20-1; CDR3 protein: SADPFDEQY
D gene: NA; clone size: NA; V gene: TRBV30; CDR3 protein: AWSATTDQPQH
D gene: NA; clone size: once; V gene: TRBV5-6; CDR3 protein: ASSLGRVETQY
D gene: NA; clone size: NA; V gene: TRBV5-1; CDR3 protein: ASSLRAQSTDTQY
D gene: NA; clone size: NA; V gene: TRBV28; CDR3 protein: ASRANNYGYT
D gene: NA; clone size: NA; V gene: TRBV27; CDR3 protein: ASRKAGSNYGYT
D gene: NA; clone size: NA; V gene: TRBV7-6; CDR3 protein: ASSLARGDTQY
D gene: TRBD1; clone size: few; V gene: TRBV5-1; CDR3 protein: ASSPGTGPETQY
D gene: TRBD2; clone size: few; V gene: TRBV27; CDR3 protein: ASSLRSPGLALVIYEQY
D gene: TRBD1; clone size: few; V gene: TRBV7-9; CDR3 protein: AGRDSRNTIY
D gene: NA; clone size: NA; V gene: TRBV6-4; CDR3 protein: ASSPEFTGANVLT
D gene: TRBD2; clone size: NA; V gene: TRBV29-1; CDR3 protein: SVVRTSGGTDTQY
D gene: NA; clone size: NA; V gene: TRBV9; CDR3 protein: ASSPTGPTGELF
D gene: NA; clone size: few; V gene: TRBV5-4; CDR3 protein: ASSSVSGELF
D gene: NA; clone size: NA; V gene: TRBV4-2; CDR3 protein: ASSQAVGSYEQY
D gene: NA; clone size: NA; V gene: TRBV4-2; CDR3 protein: ASSPLNDNEQF
D gene: NA; clone size: few; V gene: TRBV4-1; CDR3 protein: ASSSLPDHSYEQY
D gene: NA; clone size: NA; V gene: TRBV4-2; CDR3 protein: ASSRGPVGDTQY
D gene: TRBD1; clone size: NA; V gene: TRBV18; CDR3 protein: ASSRQGPYEQF
D gene: NA; clone size: many; V gene: TRBV7-9; CDR3 protein: ASSPRGRVNTEAF
D gene: TRBD1; clone size: NA; V gene: TRBV4-1; CDR3 protein: ASSPQGARGANVLT
D gene: NA; clone size: once; V gene: TRBV30; CDR3 protein: AWSVSSTGETQY
D gene: TRBD2; clone size: NA; V gene: TRBV15; CDR3 protein: ATSSGTIIETQY
D gene: TRBD1; clone size: NA; V gene: TRBV4-1; CDR3 protein: ASRGQVIYGYT
D gene: NA; clone size: few; V gene: TRBV2; CDR3 protein: ASNVIRAGTQY
D gene: NA; clone size: few; V gene: TRBV27; CDR3 protein: ASSFSTRANTGELF
D gene: NA; clone size: NA; V gene: TRBV25-1; CDR3 protein: ASSESGRSYGYT
D gene: TRBD2; clone size: NA; V gene: TRBV9; CDR3 protein: ASSVDPSGSPNEQF
D gene: NA; clone size: many; V gene: TRBV19; CDR3 protein: ASSMGGLDTEAF
D gene: TRBD1; clone size: few; V gene: TRBV29-1; CDR3 protein: SVKTDRGYGYT
D gene: NA; clone size: few; V gene: TRBV6-5; CDR3 protein: ASSRAGRGNGYT
D gene: TRBD2; clone size: few; V gene: TRBV14; CDR3 protein: ASSRERRGLAANTGELF
D gene: NA; clone size: NA; V gene: TRBV15; CDR3 protein: ATSRVVKGRFLAGELF
D gene: NA; clone size: few; V gene: TRBV28; CDR3 protein: ASRRAIVETQY
D gene: NA; clone size: NA; V gene: TRBV7-2; CDR3 protein: ASSYRSDTQY
D gene: NA; clone size: once; V gene: TRBV29-1; CDR3 protein: SVEEEFGGTLWKAKNIQY
D gene: TRBD1; clone size: NA; V gene: TRBV5-1; CDR3 protein: ASSLALGQGNIQY
D gene: TRBD2; clone size: NA; V gene: TRBV5-4; CDR3 protein: ASRNPGPGGQETQY
D gene: NA; clone size: few; V gene: TRBV19; CDR3 protein: ASTSGQPQH
D gene: NA; clone size: NA; V gene: TRBV29-1; CDR3 protein: SSQRGGLNTEAF
D gene: NA; clone size: few; V gene: TRBV5-6; CDR3 protein: ASSLNRVTADTQY